The clone carrying this TCR beta chain occurred a few times. Its target is unknown. The table came from immunoSEQ multiplex PCR; TCRdb's copy has only in-frame clones and leaves some out. The table shows over 30,000 clones, with roughly 87% occurring only once. The data were obtained in a study of T cells in narcolepsy. Broader study findings: Reportedly, autoreactive clonotypes were serially detected in patients' blood but not controls'. Comparing one patient's CSF and blood CD4+ clonotypes highlighted HCRT- and TRIB2-specific autoreactive clonotypes.

Germline V gene data show CDR1 as LNHDA and CDR2 as SQIVND (reference sequence). The CDR3 covers 13 residues. Trimming took 6 bases from V and 2 from J, leaving 11 bases between them. The sequenced sample consisted of CD45RA- memory CD4+ T cells from PBMCs. V and J are TRBV19 and TRBJ2-7, with a possible D match to TRBD1 (6 bases). The TCR originated in a human donor with narcolepsy. The DNA of the CDR3 is TGTGCCAGTAGCGACAGGATAACCTACGAGCAGTACTTC. Translated, it gives CASSDRITYEQYF. Full variable domain (outside the CDR3, taken from reference TRBV19 and TRBJ2-7): DGGITQSPKYLFRKEGQNVTLSCEQNLNHDAMYWYRQDPGQGLRLIYYSQIVNDFQKGDIAEGYSVSREKKESFPLTVTSAQKNPTAFYLCASSDRITYEQYFGPGTRLTVT.